This T cell receptor beta chain is from a study of blood T cell repertoires in COVID-19. Study context: Sites in the United States, Italy and Spain provided acute and convalescent COVID-19 samples. T cells, B-cell-depleted T cells, or PBMCs provided the cDNA or gDNA that served as material.

Germline V lookup: CDR1 MNHEY, CDR2 SVGAGI. Germline trimming cut 7 bases from V and 7 bases from J; bases unmatched to any gene: 16. CDR3 length: 15 amino acids. Original analysis: Scientists estimated how many nucleated cells there were by amplifying reference gene primers. Some clones are missing from TCRdb's copy, which holds only in-frame ones; the method was immunoSEQ multiplex PCR. That table supplies the V and J calls and clone size; D and trimming were determined from the DNA. The sample has roughly 69,000 clones, about 80% seen once. The table lists this clone with a count of one. This receptor was taken from a human donor in a cohort sampled during active COVID-19. The rearrangement joins TRBV6-5 to TRBJ2-7; 7 bases align to TRBD2. The sample consisted of peripheral blood. In nucleotides, the CDR3 is TGTGCCAGCACCTACGGGGGGACCTCCCGCGGGGAGCAGTACTTC. It codes for CASTYGGTSRGEQYF.